The 27 T cell receptor beta chains presented below share a single source sample, sequenced in a study of regulatory T cells in long-lasting Graves disease (TCRdb year 2021). The library was made by multiplex PCR. The instrument was an Illumina HiSeq 4000. To build TCR beta libraries, CDR3 regions were amplified by Arm-PCR using iRepertoire HTBI primers. TCRdb reprocessing: public reads trimmed at Q25 with fastp, clones called with MiXCR, in-frame beta chains kept. When rows share a CDR3 protein, they turn into one entry using the most common DNA and genes. The sample has about 540,000 distinct CDR3 sequences on record, less than 15% of them singletons. Of the sample, roughly 10% falls within the top ten clones. This specimen's time point label, interpreted: newly diagnosed GD, antithyroid drugs for less than 3 months. RNA was extracted from PBMCs in TRIzol for both TCR sequencing and RNA sequencing.

These data also featured in a second study, about T cells in Graves' hyperthyroidism and ophthalmopathy.

The material sequenced was peripheral blood mononuclear cells (PBMCs), taken at new diagnosis, from a patient treated with antithyroid drugs. The origin of the receptors is a man aged 25 to 45 with Graves disease. Donor details come from another sample of the same person, matched by shared clones.

This sequence joins TRBV5-1 and TRBJ2-7, with D possibly matching TRBD2 (5 bases). Looked up from germline, CDR1 is SGHRS and CDR2 is YFSETQ. This CDR3 is built from 15 residues. Trimming removed 2 bases at V and 0 bases at J, with 12 bases between. CDR3 nucleotide sequence: TGCGCCAGCAGCTTTTCCCCCGGGGACTCCTACGAGCAGTACTTC. This translates into CASSFSPGDSYEQYF.

Many counts were recorded for this clonotype. The rearrangement uses TRBV2 and TRBJ2-7; 14 positions match TRBD2. Looked up from germline, CDR1 is SNHLY and CDR2 is FYNNEI. CDR3 size: 17 residues. V dropped 6 bases and J dropped 5; count of bases not matched to a gene: 12. The CDR3 protein is CASRLGTSGSPLHEQYF. For the CDR3, the DNA is TGTGCCAGCAGGCTCGGGACTAGCGGGAGTCCCCTCCACGAGCAGTACTTC. Supplemented by reference TRBV2 and TRBJ2-7, the full variable domain reads EPEVTQTPSHQVTQMGQEVILRCVPISNHLYFYWYRQILGQKVEFLVSFYNNEISEKSEIFDDQFSVERPDGSNFTLKIRSTKLEDSAMYFCASRLGTSGSPLHEQYFGPGTRLTVT.

For this clonotype: This could be a read error, since a much larger clone is one nucleotide away. The chain has TRBV12-3 or TRBV12-4 and TRBJ2-7; D remains ambiguous. CDR3 size: 14 residues. V lost 6 bases and J 7 bases, leaving 19 bases between the germline ends. CDR3 sequence (DNA): TGTGCCAGCAGAAAACATGGGGAAGACGATGAGCAGTACTTC. This translates into CASRKHGEDDEQYF.

This clonotype was seen many times. The chain recombines TRBV29-1 with TRBJ2-1, with TRBD2 as a possible D gene (6 bases). The CDR3 is made up of 13 amino acids. Trimming shortened V by 3 bases and J by 3 bases, and 9 bases separated the two germline ends. Germline V gene data show CDR1 as SQVTM and CDR2 as ANQGSEA. CDR3 sequence: CSVDGSLYNEQFF. The CDR3, as DNA: TGCAGCGTTGACGGGAGTCTCTACAATGAGCAGTTCTTC.

The chain uses TRBV24-1 and TRBJ2-1; the D is unclear. Trimming shortened V by 1 base and J by 7 bases, and 16 bases separated the two germline ends. This CDR3 is built from 16 residues. Germline values: CDR1 KGHDR, CDR2 SFDVKD. The CDR3 DNA sequence: TGTGCCACCAGTGATTTAGCCGAATCTGCGCCAAATGAGCAGTTCTTC. Translated: CATSDLAESAPNEQFF.

This clonotype occurred many times. This chain connects TRBV24-1 to TRBJ2-1; 11 bases are shared with TRBD1. The J segment lost 6 bases and the V segment lost 5 bases, leaving 8 bases of the junction unmatched. The CDR3 has 16 amino acids. Per the germline V gene, CDR1 is KGHDR and CDR2 is SFDVKD. As DNA, the CDR3 is TGTGCCACCAGTGGGCCGGGACAGGGGGGGGCCAATGAGCAGTTCTTC. Translation: CATSGPGQGGANEQFF.

This clonotype was seen repeatedly, ten times or more. This chain links TRBV28 with TRBJ2-3; D gene ambiguous. Germline CDR1 is MDHEN and CDR2 is SYDVKM. This CDR3 is built from 12 residues. V gave up 7 bases and J gave up 6 bases, with 11 bases separating them. The CDR3 protein is CASTKPPDTQYF. The CDR3 DNA reads as TGTGCCAGCACCAAACCACCCGATACGCAGTATTTT. The whole variable domain, filled in from reference TRBV28 and TRBJ2-3, reads DVKVTQSSRYLVKRTGEKVFLECVQDMDHENMFWYRQDPGLGLRLIYFSYDVKMKEKGDIPEGYSVSREKKERFSLILESASTNQTSMYLCASTKPPDTQYFGPGTRLTVL.

This clonotype was counted only a few times. This chain joins TRBV15 and TRBJ1-5; D is unclear. The V end was cut by 1 base, the J end by 2 bases, with 9 bases between. This CDR3 contains 15 residues. The germline gives CDR1 LNHNV, CDR2 YYDKDF (reference sequence). DNA of the CDR3: TGTGCCACCAGCAGAGTGATTTCGGGCAATCAGCCCCAGCATTTT. Its translation is CATSRVISGNQPQHF.

At least ten counts were recorded for this clonotype. The chain recombines TRBV20-1 with TRBJ2-5; 10 bases are a match to TRBD2. V dropped 2 bases and J dropped 5; count of bases not matched to a gene: 5. The germline gives CDR1 DFQATT, CDR2 SNEGSKA (reference sequence). The CDR3 totals 14 residues. The CDR3 DNA follows: TGCAGTGCTAGATGGCTAGCGGGAGCCGAGACCCAGTACTTC. Protein product: CSARWLAGAETQYF.

A word on this clonotype: Possible read error: a much larger clone is one base away. V and J are TRBV6-1 and TRBJ2-5; 11 bases are a match to TRBD2. There are 16 residues in the CDR3. The germline gives CDR1 MNHNS, CDR2 SASEGT. V was pared by 11 bases and J by 11 bases, with 22 bases of the junction left unmatched. CDR3 nucleotide sequence: TGTGCCGTCCGGGGACTAGCGGACCAAAGCCACAATGAGCAGTACTTC. Its protein product is CAVRGLADQSHNEQYF.

This clonotype was seen repeatedly, ten times or more. This chain uses TRBV28 with TRBJ2-7; 7 nucleotides agree with TRBD2. Germline CDR1 MDHEN, CDR2 SYDVKM. The V and J ends lost 3 bases and 6 bases, in that order; junction bases with no gene match: 14. CDR3 length equals 16 residues. CDR3: CASSLTPAGAFSEQYF. CDR3 sequence (DNA): TGTGCCAGCAGTTTGACACCTGCGGGAGCGTTTAGCGAGCAGTACTTC.

This clonotype was picked up a small number of times. A much larger clone lies a single base off, so this may be a read error. The chain combines TRBV27 with TRBJ2-1; TRBD2 agrees at 10 bases. The CDR3 loop spans 14 amino acids. Germline loops: CDR1 MNHEY, CDR2 SMNVEV (reference sequence). Here the CDR3 DNA reads TGTGCCAGCAGGGCTAGCGGGGGCTACAATGAGCAGTCCTTC. It codes for CASRASGGYNEQSF.

The table lists this clonotype with many counts. The CDR3 loop is CSIASGYNEQFF. The CDR3 bases are TGCAGTATCGCTAGCGGCTACAATGAGCAGTTCTTC. This chain connects TRBV20-1 to TRBJ2-1; 7 bases match TRBD2. Losses at the gene ends were 8 bases for V and 3 bases for J; bases not matched to a gene: 4. The CDR3 is 12 residues long. Germline values: CDR1 DFQATT, CDR2 SNEGSKA (reference sequence).

This clonotype was detected many times. The gene calls are TRBV11-2 and TRBJ2-7; D unresolved. The CDR3 consists of 11 residues. Per germline, CDR1 SGHAT and CDR2 FQNNGV. Between the trimmed V and J ends, which lost 5 bases and 6 bases, there was a span of 8 bases. This CDR3 is CASSRWFEQYF. For the CDR3, the DNA is TGTGCCAGCAGCCGCTGGTTCGAGCAGTACTTC.

For this clonotype: This may be a read error, as it is one base from a much larger clone. V gene TRBV15 combines with J gene TRBJ1-5; D uncertain. In germline, CDR1 is LNHNV, CDR2 YYDKDF (reference sequence). Trimming pared 1 base from V and 5 bases from J, leaving 9 bases between. CDR3 size: 14 residues. CDR3 loop: CATSRGGGDQPQHF. CDR3 nucleotides: TGTGCCACCAGCAGAGGAGGTGGGGATCAGCCCCAGCATTTT. Supplemented by reference TRBV15 and TRBJ1-5, the full variable domain reads DAMVIQNPRYQVTQFGKPVTLSCSQTLNHNVMYWYQQKSSQAPKLLFHYYDKDFNNEADTPDNFQSRRPNTSFCFLDIRSPGLGDTAMYLCATSRGGGDQPQHFGDGTRLSIL.

About this clonotype: Possible read error: a much larger clone is one base away. The genes are TRBV20-1 and TRBJ2-1; D call uncertain. The germline V gene has CDR1 DFQATT and CDR2 SNEGSKA (reference sequence). The CDR3 sequence is 11 residues long. CDR3 loop: CSASSYDEQFF. The CDR3 coding sequence is TGCAGTGCCTCTTCCTACGATGAGCAGTTCTTC.

This chain uses TRBV30 with TRBJ2-3, with TRBD2 as a possible D gene (5 bases). The CDR3 runs to 12 residues. CDR1 GTSNPN and CDR2 SVGIG come from the germline V gene (reference sequence). The germline V and J ends were trimmed by 4 bases and 5 bases, with 10 bases remaining between them. The CDR3 loop reads CAWTRSGDTQYF. The CDR3 bases are TGTGCCTGGACCCGGAGCGGAGATACGCAGTATTTT.

As to this clonotype: A much more abundant neighbour one base away suggests this may be a read error. Written as DNA, the CDR3 is TGTGCCAGCAGTGGAGAGGGCACCGGGGAGCTGTTTTTT. Protein sequence: CASSGEGTGELFF. V usage is TRBV6-4 and J usage is TRBJ2-2; D is possibly TRBD2 (5 bases). Per germline, CDR1 MRHNA and CDR2 SNTAGT. CDR3 length equals 13 residues. Trimming removed 4 bases from V and 4 bases from J, with 7 bases in between.

This clonotype was seen many times. The chain has TRBV28 and TRBJ2-6, with D hard to call. V was pared by 7 bases and J by 0 bases, with 7 bases between. Germline V gene sequence: CDR1 MDHEN, CDR2 SYDVKM. CDR3 size: 14 residues. The CDR3 nucleotides read TGTGCCAGCAAATACAGCTCTGGGGCCAACGTCCTGACTTTC. This sequence encodes CASKYSSGANVLTF.

This clonotype was counted only a few times. One end of the junction is discordant with germline, which a read error may explain. CDR3 DNA sequence: TGTGCCAGCAGAGCGGGCCCTGGGCTGGACACCATATATTTT. It encodes CASRAGPGLDTIYF. The J gene is TRBJ1-3, the V gene TRBV5-1; D is undetermined. Germline CDR1 SGHRS, CDR2 YFSETQ. The CDR3 has 14 amino acids.

This clonotype was recorded a few times. V gene TRBV27 combines with J gene TRBJ2-1, with 7 nucleotides matching TRBD1. The CDR3 extends over 14 amino acids. CDR1 is MNHEY and CDR2 is SMNVEV in the germline V gene (reference sequence). Germline trimming cut 6 bases from V and 3 bases from J; bases unmatched to any gene: 5. Written as DNA, the CDR3 is TGTGCCAGCAGCCAGACAGGGTACTACAATGAGCAGTTCTTC. Encoded protein: CASSQTGYYNEQFF.

This clonotype was seen repeatedly, ten times or more. This sequence joins TRBV29-1 and TRBJ2-7; 11 nucleotides align to TRBD2. With V trimmed by 5 bases and J by 0 bases, 6 bases remained unmatched. The CDR3 runs 15 residues. The germline CDR1 and CDR2 sequences are SQVTM and ANQGSEA. CDR3 protein: CSVPVLAGGSYEQYF. The DNA of the CDR3 is TGCAGCGTTCCAGTCCTAGCGGGAGGCTCCTACGAGCAGTACTTC.

This clonotype was recorded many times. The chain recombines TRBV20-1 with TRBJ2-2; 11 bases align to TRBD2. Germline V lookup: CDR1 DFQATT, CDR2 SNEGSKA (reference sequence). The CDR3 is made up of 16 amino acids. With 3 bases clipped from V and 6 bases from J, the junction kept 9 bases outside the gene matches. CDR3 nucleotide sequence: TGCAGTGCTAGTGGAACTAGCGGGAGCCGGTCCGGGGAGCTGTTTTTT. It translates to CSASGTSGSRSGELFF.

As DNA, the CDR3 is TGTGCCAGTTCACTTTTACTTGGGTATGAGCAGTTCTTC. It translates to CASSLLLGYEQFF. The chain is built from TRBV19 and TRBJ2-1, with D unresolved. CDR1 is LNHDA, CDR2 SQIVND, per germline (reference sequence). Trimming took off 8 bases at V and 8 bases at J, with 16 bases between the two ends. The CDR3 has 13 residues.

Many counts were recorded for this clonotype. The V and J genes are TRBV10-3 and TRBJ2-7; 7 bases align to TRBD2. There are 13 residues in the CDR3. In germline, CDR1 is ENHRY, CDR2 SYGVKD. V was clipped by 4 bases and J by 6 bases; unmatched bases: 6. CDR3 coding DNA: TGTGCCATCAGTGTCTCCGGGAGGCGCGAGCAGTACTTC. This codes for CAISVSGRREQYF.

This clonotype appeared a few times. This rearrangement joins TRBV7-9 to TRBJ1-2, with TRBD1 identical over 10 bases. Unmatched junction bases numbered 10, after V lost 3 bases and J lost 6 bases. The CDR3 sequence is 16 residues long. Germline CDR1 reads SEHNR; CDR2 reads FQNEAQ (reference sequence). CDR3 DNA sequence: TGTGCCAGCAGCTTCGGAACCGGGACAGGGGTTAATGGCTACACCTTC. It codes for CASSFGTGTGVNGYTF. The whole variable domain, filled in from reference TRBV7-9 and TRBJ1-2, reads DTGVSQNPRHKITKRGQNVTFRCDPISEHNRLYWYRQTLGQGPEFLTYFQNEAQLEKSRLLSDRFSAERPKGSFSTLEIQRTEQGDSAMYLCASSFGTGTGVNGYTFGSGTRLTVV.

At least ten counts were recorded for this clonotype. Here the CDR3 reads CAWNPQGTYEQYF. The DNA for the CDR3 is TGTGCCTGGAATCCTCAGGGTACCTACGAGCAGTACTTC. The chain carries TRBV30 and TRBJ2-7, with a tentative D call TRBD1 (5 bases). Germline V gene sequence: CDR1 GTSNPN, CDR2 SVGIG (reference sequence). V lost 4 bases, J lost 2 bases, and 12 bases lay in between. The CDR3 runs 13 residues.